The 31 T cell receptor beta chains below were found in one sample sequenced in a study of T cells after yellow fever vaccination. TCRdb re-derived calls from the 5' RACE reads in MiXCR, one entry per CDR3 protein. The sample shows roughly 170,000 distinct CDR3 sequences, around 9% of them seen only once. The source was CD8+ T cells sorted from PBMCs, collected 45 days after the yellow fever booster vaccination. The receptors were gathered from a young man who received the YFV17D yellow fever vaccine.

This clonotype was detected only a few times. The V and J genes are TRBV6-1 and TRBJ2-1; D possibly uses TRBD1 or TRBD2 (6 bases each). The CDR3 is 13 residues long. Germline CDR1 reads MNHNS; CDR2 reads SASEGT. The germline V and J ends were trimmed by 3 bases and 7 bases, with 10 bases remaining between them. The CDR3 DNA reads TGTGCCAGCAGTGACCGGGGGCCTAATGAGCAGTTCTTC. It specifies CASSDRGPNEQFF.

The CDR3 region has the DNA TGTGCCAGCAGTGACTACTACGAGCAGTACTTC. Protein product: CASSDYYEQYF. The chain recombines TRBV6-2 or TRBV6-3 with TRBJ2-7; TRBD2 is a possible D gene (5 bases). The CDR3 is 11 residues long. The germline V gene encodes CDR1 MNHEY and CDR2 SVGEGT. V shed 5 bases and J shed 3 bases, with 5 bases lying between them.

This clonotype was seen a handful of times. This sequence joins TRBV6-2 or TRBV6-3 and TRBJ2-2, with D perhaps TRBD2 (6 bases). CDR1 and CDR2 (germline): MNHEY, SVGEGT. Deletions cut 3 bases from V and 4 bases from J, with 9 bases between. CDR3 length: 14 residues. The CDR3 coding sequence is TGTGCCAGCAGTTATCAGGGAGGCACCGGGGAGCTGTTTTTT. Translated: CASSYQGGTGELFF.

The chain recombines TRBV12-3 or TRBV12-4 with TRBJ2-7; 11 bases are a match to TRBD1. The CDR3 sequence is 16 residues long. The V and J ends lost 6 bases and 0 bases, in that order; junction bases with no gene match: 7. The CDR3 DNA sequence: TGTGCCAGCAGCCCGGACAGGGGGCAGGTCTCCTACGAGCAGTACTTC. It is translated as CASSPDRGQVSYEQYF.

This clonotype was found a few times. This chain joins TRBV6-5 and TRBJ1-6, with 9 bases lining up with TRBD1. The germline V gene has CDR1 MNHEY and CDR2 SVGAGI. Germline trimming cut 2 bases from V and 13 bases from J; bases unmatched to any gene: 6. The CDR3 runs to 14 residues. The CDR3 region is CASSYRDRAQPLHF. The CDR3 DNA reads as TGTGCCAGCAGTTACCGGGACAGGGCCCAGCCCCTCCACTTT.

The genes are TRBV6-2 or TRBV6-3 and TRBJ2-7, with TRBD2 identical over 8 bases. J gave up 5 bases and V 2 bases, and 5 bases lay outside the gene matches. Germline lookup yields CDR1 MNHEY and CDR2 SVGEGT. The CDR3 runs to 14 residues. The CDR3 sequence: CASSYREGIHEQYV. In DNA form, the CDR3 reads TGTGCCAGCAGTTACCGGGAGGGCATCCACGAGCAGTACGTC.

This clonotype appeared a few times. The genes are TRBV3-1 and TRBJ2-2; no firm D call. Germline CDR1 is LGHDT and CDR2 is YNNKEL (reference sequence). Trimming removed 8 bases from V and 5 bases from J, with 9 bases in between. This CDR3 comprises 12 residues. This CDR3 reads CASQSLTGELFF. CDR3 coding DNA: TGTGCCAGCCAAAGTTTAACCGGGGAGCTGTTTTTT.

In this sample, this clonotype turned up a few times. V usage is TRBV24-1 and J usage is TRBJ2-3; unclear D gene. This CDR3 has 15 amino acids. V gave up 0 bases and J gave up 0 bases, with 6 bases separating them. Germline assignment: CDR1 KGHDR and CDR2 SFDVKD. CDR3 amino acids: CATSDLEESTDTQYF. As DNA, the CDR3 is TGTGCCACCAGTGATTTGGAGGAGAGCACAGATACGCAGTATTTT.

This clonotype was seen more than once but under ten times. The rearrangement joins TRBV9 to TRBJ1-3; D not resolved. V was cut by 0 bases and J by 5 bases, with 9 bases left in between. The CDR3 spans 14 residues. CDR1 and CDR2 from the germline V gene are SGDLS and YYNGEE. In nucleotides, the CDR3 is TGTGCCAGCAGCGTAGATGGTTTTCGAAACACCATATATTTT. This encodes CASSVDGFRNTIYF. Variable domain in full (rest from reference TRBV9 and TRBJ1-3): DSGVTQTPKHLITATGQRVTLRCSPRSGDLSVYWYQQSLDQGLQFLIQYYNGEERAKGNILERFSAQQFPDLHSELNLSSLELGDSALYFCASSVDGFRNTIYFGEGSWLTVV.

The J gene is TRBJ1-1, the V gene TRBV11-2; D call uncertain. This CDR3 spans 13 amino acids. Between the trimmed V and J ends, which lost 6 bases and 6 bases, there was a span of 14 bases. The germline CDR1 and CDR2 sequences are SGHAT and FQNNGV. The DNA of the CDR3 is TGTGCCAGCAGAGATCGTTGGGGATCTGAAGCTTTCTTT. Translating it yields CASRDRWGSEAFF.

This clonotype has a handful of counts. The V and J genes are TRBV20-1 and TRBJ1-1, with D hard to call. Trimming left V 5 bases short and J 1 base short, with 14 bases between. The CDR3 covers 14 residues. CDR1 DFQATT and CDR2 SNEGSKA come from the germline V gene (reference sequence). The CDR3 is CSAPEVAENTEAFF. In DNA, the CDR3 is TGCAGTGCTCCGGAGGTGGCGGAGAACACTGAAGCTTTCTTT.

This clonotype was observed many times. V is TRBV5-1 and J is TRBJ2-7; perhaps TRBD1 as D (5 bases). In germline, CDR1 is SGHRS, CDR2 YFSETQ. The V end was cut by 0 bases, the J end by 1 base, with 11 bases between. This CDR3 comprises 15 residues. CDR3 sequence (DNA): TGCGCCAGCAGCTTGGTTGGACACGATTCCTACGAGCAGTACTTC. This gives the protein CASSLVGHDSYEQYF.

The genes are TRBV7-2 and TRBJ2-2; 11 bases map to TRBD2. CDR1 is SGHTA and CDR2 is FQGNSA in the germline V gene. This CDR3 spans 17 amino acids. J gave up 0 bases and V 3 bases, and 3 bases lay outside the gene matches. Here the CDR3 DNA reads TGTGCCAGCAGCTTTCCGACTAGCGGGGCGAACACCGGGGAGCTGTTTTTT. The encoded protein is CASSFPTSGANTGELFF.

The gene calls are TRBV5-1 and TRBJ2-2; TRBD1 agrees at 12 bases. Germline V gene lookup returns CDR1 SGHRS and CDR2 YFSETQ. CDR3 length: 22 amino acids. V lost 4 bases to trimming and J lost 1 base; unmatched junction nucleotides: 20. CDR3 protein: CASSLPRWAGTGGEENTGELFF. The CDR3 DNA sequence: TGCGCCAGCAGCCTCCCCAGATGGGCAGGGACAGGGGGCGAGGAGAACACCGGGGAGCTGTTTTTT.

This clonotype was counted a few times. V usage is TRBV6-1 and J usage is TRBJ2-7; tentatively, D is TRBD1 (6 bases). The V end was cut by 6 bases, the J end by 3 bases, with 24 bases between. The CDR3 runs to 17 residues. Germline V gene sequence: CDR1 MNHNS, CDR2 SASEGT. The DNA of the CDR3 is TGTGCCAGCAGCTCCTTACCGGGACATTATGGGGGCTACGAGCAGTACTTC. Encoded protein: CASSSLPGHYGGYEQYF.

In this sample, this clonotype turned up a few times. V and J are TRBV27 and TRBJ2-7; D might be TRBD1 or TRBD2, each matching 5 bases. Trimming removed 7 bases from V and 2 bases from J, with 9 bases in between. The V gene's germline CDR1 is MNHEY and CDR2 SMNVEV (reference sequence). This CDR3 is 12 amino acids long. CDR3 DNA: TGTGCCAGCAAGGGACCCACCTACGAGCAGTACTTC. This encodes CASKGPTYEQYF.

This clonotype was seen at least ten times. The rearrangement uses TRBV7-9 and TRBJ2-3; TRBD2 agrees at 7 bases. CDR3 length: 14 amino acids. The J segment lost 2 bases and the V segment lost 2 bases, leaving 1 base of the junction unmatched. The germline CDR1 and CDR2 sequences are SEHNR and FQNEAQ (reference sequence). CDR3 sequence reads: CASSLSGATDTQYF. CDR3 nucleotide sequence: TGTGCCAGCAGCTTAAGCGGGGCCACAGATACGCAGTATTTT.

This clonotype was detected ten times or more. V is TRBV6-5 and J is TRBJ2-5, with 10 bases fitting TRBD2. This CDR3 contains 14 residues. J was trimmed by 5 bases and V by 2 bases; bases with no gene match: 2. CDR1 is MNHEY and CDR2 is SVGAGI in the germline V gene. The CDR3 spells CASSYSGGGETQYF. The DNA for the CDR3 is TGTGCCAGCAGTTACAGCGGGGGGGGGGAGACCCAGTACTTC.

This clonotype was detected only a few times. This sequence joins TRBV12-3 or TRBV12-4 and TRBJ1-2; D not certain. V lost 3 bases to trimming and J lost 6 bases, with 8 bases between them. The CDR3 totals 12 residues. The CDR3 here is CASSFSLNGYTF. In DNA, the CDR3 is TGTGCCAGCAGTTTCAGTCTCAATGGCTACACCTTC.

The chain joins TRBV27 to TRBJ1-1; D gene unclear. The CDR3 is 13 residues long. Germline CDR1 reads MNHEY; CDR2 reads SMNVEV (reference sequence). Trimming left V 0 bases short and J 4 bases short, with 6 bases between. CDR3 DNA sequence: TGTGCCAGCAGTTTATCGGGATTCACTGAAGCTTTCTTT. Translation gives CASSLSGFTEAFF.

A few counts support this clonotype. The chain uses TRBV19 and TRBJ2-7; a possible D gene is TRBD1 (6 bases). The CDR3 consists of 15 residues. Germline V gives CDR1 LNHDA, CDR2 SQIVND (reference sequence). V was shortened by 5 bases and J by 2 bases, with 16 bases between the two germline ends. The CDR3 nucleotides read TGTGCCAGTAGTCCTAGCTACAGGGATACCTACGAGCAGTACTTC. Translating it yields CASSPSYRDTYEQYF.

This chain joins TRBV27 and TRBJ2-3; 9 positions match TRBD2. The germline gives CDR1 MNHEY, CDR2 SMNVEV (reference sequence). There are 13 residues in the CDR3. With 8 bases clipped from V and 7 bases from J, the junction kept 7 bases outside the gene matches. CDR3: CASHASGVNTQYF. Written as DNA, the CDR3 is TGTGCCAGCCACGCTAGCGGGGTAAATACGCAGTATTTT.

This clonotype has a handful of counts. The rearrangement uses TRBV20-1 and TRBJ1-5; the D is unclear. V lost 5 bases and J 1 base, leaving 12 bases between the germline ends. CDR1 and CDR2 (germline): DFQATT, SNEGSKA (reference sequence). CDR3 length: 14 residues. CDR3 nucleotides: TGCAGTGCTCCCCCCCCGGACAGCAATCAGCCCCAGCATTTT. Protein: CSAPPPDSNQPQHF.

V usage is TRBV19 and J usage is TRBJ2-7, with unresolved D. The CDR3 runs to 14 residues. Trimming took off 4 bases at V and 6 bases at J, with 16 bases between the two ends. The germline V gene encodes CDR1 LNHDA and CDR2 SQIVND (reference sequence). The CDR3 here is CASSNVSQGGEQYV. The CDR3 DNA sequence: TGTGCCAGTAGTAATGTGAGTCAAGGCGGCGAGCAGTACGTC.

This clonotype was seen more than once but under ten times. The chain joins TRBV7-9 to TRBJ2-7; 9 bases line up with TRBD1. CDR1 is SEHNR, CDR2 FQNEAQ, per germline (reference sequence). V lost 10 bases and J lost 6; bases outside the gene matches: 10. CDR3 length equals 13 residues. The CDR3 sequence: CATEQGAPSEQYF. The CDR3 DNA follows: TGTGCCACCGAACAGGGGGCGCCGTCCGAGCAGTACTTC.

This clonotype was seen only a few times. The rearrangement joins TRBV19 to TRBJ2-3; unclear D gene. Germline CDR1 reads LNHDA; CDR2 reads SQIVND (reference sequence). The CDR3 runs to 14 residues. Trimming took off 3 bases at V and 3 bases at J, with 10 bases between the two ends. CDR3 residues: CASSMAEITDTQYF. The CDR3, as DNA: TGTGCCAGTAGTATGGCGGAAATTACAGATACGCAGTATTTT.

Only a few counts were recorded for this clonotype. V gene TRBV20-1 combines with J gene TRBJ2-7, with D perhaps TRBD1 (7 bases). CDR3 length equals 11 residues. V was trimmed by 5 bases and J by 6 bases, leaving 11 bases between them. Germline V gene lookup returns CDR1 DFQATT and CDR2 SNEGSKA (reference sequence). CDR3 amino acids: CSASQGGEQYF. CDR3 DNA sequence: TGCAGTGCTTCCCAGGGGGGCGAGCAGTACTTC.

This clonotype was detected only a few times. V and J are TRBV4-3 and TRBJ2-7, with D possibly TRBD2 on 5 matching bases. CDR1 and CDR2 (germline): LGHNA, YSLEER. Trimming pared 0 bases from V and 5 bases from J, leaving 11 bases between. This CDR3 comprises 14 residues. The CDR3 here is CASSQDQRVDEQYF. Written as DNA, the CDR3 is TGCGCCAGCAGCCAAGACCAGAGGGTCGACGAGCAGTACTTC.

There are a few counts of this clonotype. J is TRBJ2-7 and V is TRBV18, with TRBD1 matching 11 bases. This CDR3 region has 14 residues. The V segment lost 4 bases and the J segment 5 bases; nucleotides outside the gene matches: 4. Looked up from germline, CDR1 is KGHSH and CDR2 is LQKENI. CDR3 DNA: TGTGCCAGCTCACTCCCGGGACAGGGGGACGAGCAGTACTTC. It translates to CASSLPGQGDEQYF.

The chain recombines TRBV4-2 with TRBJ1-1; D possibly corresponds to TRBD1 (5 bases). Germline CDR1 is LGHNA and CDR2 is YNFKEQ. This CDR3 is built from 14 residues. V was cut by 5 bases and J by 6 bases, with 16 bases left in between. The CDR3 is CASSYVGARAEAFF. CDR3 coding DNA: TGTGCCAGCAGCTACGTAGGGGCACGCGCTGAAGCTTTCTTT.

The chain is built from TRBV6-5 and TRBJ2-7, with TRBD1 matching 8 bases. V was clipped by 4 bases and J by 6 bases; unmatched bases: 5. The germline V gene has CDR1 MNHEY and CDR2 SVGAGI. The CDR3 length is 13 residues. The CDR3 DNA is TGTGCCAGCAGTTCCGGACAGGGAAGCGAGCAGTACTTC. It is translated as CASSSGQGSEQYF.